The clone carrying this T cell receptor (beta chain) was seen many times. This CDR3 has 15 residues. V was clipped by 6 bases and J by 3 bases, with 15 bases between them. Unique molecular identifiers were used in preparing the TCRbeta library. TCRdb used MiXCR to reprocess the PCR reads, holding one entry per CDR3 protein. The data contain 750,000 to 950,000 distinct CDR3 sequences, roughly 15% of them seen just once; the ten biggest clones take up under 6%. This record belongs to a study of T-cell reconstitution after alpha-beta-depleted transplantation in children. The J gene is TRBJ2-1, the V gene TRBV12-3 or TRBV12-4; D may match TRBD1 or TRBD2 (6 bases each). The source is a male patient younger than 18 who had a stem cell transplant for acute lymphoblastic leukemia, so the T cells may come from the graft donor. Sequenced here: PBMCs, mostly from graft donor cells, sampled 360 days after TCRalphabeta/CD19-depleted stem cell transplant. The CDR3 DNA reads as TGTGCCAGCAGGACCAGGGGAGGATTCTACAATGAGCAGTTCTTC. Its translation is CASRTRGGFYNEQFF.